There are many counts of the clone carrying this T cell receptor (beta chain). No antigen is known for it. Additional DNA sequences in this sample encode the identical CDR3. Method: immunoSEQ multiplex PCR; TCRdb's copy keeps in-frame clones and lacks some. The sample includes about 280,000 clones, approximately 87% of them seen just once. The data stem from a study of cytomegalovirus exposure and HLA in healthy donors. Study overall: Both the 120 validation repertoires and the approximately 620 first-cohort repertoires used the same platform, as reported by a later analysis. Study-level points and caveats: Investigators reported around 150 TCR beta chains as tied to cytomegalovirus. Subsequent analysis found a tendency for first-cohort TCR clusters to co-occur within the 90 to 150 validation repertoires.

This CDR3 comprises 15 residues. Trimming cost V 1 base and J 0 bases; bases outside gene matches: 3. Germline loops: CDR1 SGHVS, CDR2 FQNEAQ. The clonotype originates from a woman aged 18-29 years in good health and CMV-seronegative. Sequencing was carried out using PBMCs. V usage is TRBV7-8 and J usage is TRBJ2-7, with 7 bases matching TRBD2. The CDR3 sequence: CASSLGAGSSYEQYF. The CDR3 coding sequence is TGTGCCAGCAGCTTAGGAGCGGGGAGCTCCTACGAGCAGTACTTC.